This is a list of T cell receptor beta chains from one sample in a study of blood T cells in healthy people across ages. In TCRdb, the 5' RACE reads were re-called with MiXCR into one record per CDR3 protein. The sample lists 790,000 or so distinct CDR3 sequences, about half seen once, with 15% to 20% in the top ten. The sequenced sample was blood. These receptors all stem from an older man in good health. Both conserved end residues are part of each CDR3. The D gene is left open where the match is weak. A clone size is listed for some rows: how often the clone was seen (once, few, many), or a class if it is expanded.

>TRBD2|TRBV5-1|TRBJ2-1|many
CASSAGTSGRAYNEQFF
TGCGCCAGCAGCGCCGGGACTAGCGGGAGGGCCTACAATGAGCAGTTCTTC
>TRBD2|TRBV6-5|TRBJ2-2|few
CASSRGSPPGELFF
TGTGCCAGCAGCCGCGGGAGCCCTCCCGGGGAGCTGTTTTTT
>-|TRBV5-1|TRBJ2-1|-
CASRSSQTDNEQFF
TGCGCCAGCCGCTCGTCACAGACCGACAATGAGCAGTTCTTC
>-|TRBV4-3|TRBJ2-7|-
CASSRQLGGSYEQYF
TGCGCCAGCAGCCGGCAACTCGGGGGCTCCTACGAGCAGTACTTC
>TRBD1|TRBV6-2/TRBV6-3|TRBJ2-2|-
CASSRGQGIGTGELFF
TGTGCCAGCAGCCGCGGACAGGGAATTGGAACCGGGGAGCTGTTTTTT
>TRBD2|TRBV20-1|TRBJ2-2|-
CSARETSGLYTGELFF
TGCAGTGCTAGAGAGACTAGCGGGCTATACACCGGGGAGCTGTTTTTT
>-|TRBV7-2|TRBJ2-6|once
CASSPRHNSGANVLTF
TGTGCCAGCAGCCCGCGGCACAACTCTGGGGCCAACGTCCTGACTTTC
>-|TRBV3-1|TRBJ2-7|-
CASSQGTQLYDEQYF
TGTGCCAGCAGCCAAGGTACTCAGCTTTACGACGAGCAGTACTTC
>TRBD2|TRBV2|TRBJ2-1|few
CASTLSGTRVDNEQFF
TGTGCCAGCACTCTGAGCGGGACTCGCGTCGACAATGAGCAGTTCTTC
>-|TRBV4-2|TRBJ2-5|-
CASSQDVGTFYNEQYF
TGTGCCAGCAGCCAAGATGTGGGGACGTTTTACAATGAGCAGTACTTC
>-|TRBV6-1|TRBJ2-1|-
CASRGTGSGSRAYNEQFF
TGTGCCAGCAGGGGCACAGGGTCCGGGAGCAGGGCATACAATGAGCAGTTCTTC
>-|TRBV10-3|TRBJ2-1|-
CAISESRAVNNEQFF
TGTGCCATCAGTGAGTCGAGGGCAGTAAACAATGAGCAGTTCTTC
>TRBD2|TRBV6-5|TRBJ2-5|-
CASSYSSWAGVHQETQYF
TGTGCCAGCAGTTACTCGAGTTGGGCGGGAGTTCACCAAGAGACCCAGTACTTC
>TRBD2|TRBV9|TRBJ2-5|-
CASSDSGVGRETQYF
TGTGCCAGCAGCGATAGCGGGGTGGGAAGAGAGACCCAGTACTTC
>-|TRBV7-2|TRBJ1-2|few
CASSAWTATNYGYTF
TGTGCCAGCAGCGCCTGGACAGCTACAAACTATGGCTACACCTTC
>TRBD2|TRBV20-1|TRBJ2-3|once
CSARGTRLTDTQYF
TGCAGTGCTCGCGGGACTAGGCTCACAGATACGCAGTATTTT
>TRBD2|TRBV11-2|TRBJ2-1|-
CASNTGGYNEQFF
TGTGCCAGCAACACGGGAGGGTACAATGAGCAGTTCTTC
>-|TRBV9|TRBJ2-5|few
CASSVDHRVETQYF
TGTGCCAGCAGCGTAGATCACAGGGTAGAGACCCAGTACTTC
>-|TRBV27|TRBJ1-1|-
CASSVAGKNTEAFF
TGTGCCAGCAGTGTTGCAGGGAAAAACACTGAAGCTTTCTTT
>-|TRBV3-1|TRBJ1-4|-
CASSQQGRRNEKLFF
TGTGCCAGCAGCCAACAGGGGCGGAGGAATGAAAAACTGTTTTTT
>TRBD2|TRBV19|TRBJ2-5|-
CASSFTTSGRGETQYF
TGTGCCAGTAGTTTTACGACTAGCGGGCGGGGAGAGACCCAGTACTTC